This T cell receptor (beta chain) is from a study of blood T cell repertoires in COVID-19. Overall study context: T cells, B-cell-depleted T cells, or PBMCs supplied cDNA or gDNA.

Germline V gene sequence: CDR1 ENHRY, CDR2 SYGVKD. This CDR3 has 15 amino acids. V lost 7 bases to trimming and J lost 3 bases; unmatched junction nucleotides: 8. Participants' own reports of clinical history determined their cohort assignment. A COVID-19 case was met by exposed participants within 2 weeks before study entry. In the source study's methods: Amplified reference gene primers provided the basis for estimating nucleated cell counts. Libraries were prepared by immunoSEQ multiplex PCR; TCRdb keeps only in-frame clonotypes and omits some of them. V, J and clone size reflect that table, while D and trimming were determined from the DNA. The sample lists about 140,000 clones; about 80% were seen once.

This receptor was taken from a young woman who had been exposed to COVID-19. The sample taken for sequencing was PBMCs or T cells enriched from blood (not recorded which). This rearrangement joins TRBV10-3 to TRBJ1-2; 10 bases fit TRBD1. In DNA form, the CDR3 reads TGTGCCATCACGGGGACAGGGGAGTTCGACTATGGCTACACCTTC. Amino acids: CAITGTGEFDYGYTF.